These 21 T cell receptor beta chains originate from one sample sequenced in a study of CD8 T cells in ankylosing spondylitis. TCRdb processed the 5' RACE reads anew with MiXCR; each CDR3 protein has one entry. The sample carries 150,000 to 200,000 distinct CDR3 sequences, 30% to 35% recorded once. The sequencing input was synovial fluid, either unsorted or a sorted T cell fraction (not recorded which). Every receptor here comes from a male donor with ankylosing spondylitis.

This clonotype was detected a few times. The CDR3 bases are TGTGCCAGCAGTTTAGCCGCTGGGCCGGGGCAGAGCTACGAGCAGTACTTC. It encodes CASSLAAGPGQSYEQYF. V gene TRBV12-3 or TRBV12-4 combines with J gene TRBJ2-7, with D tentatively TRBD1 or TRBD2 (5 bases each). CDR3 length: 17 residues. With 0 bases removed from V and 3 bases from J, the gap between germline ends came to 18 bases.

This clonotype was observed a handful of times. The rearrangement links TRBV2 to TRBJ2-1; D is uncertain. Per germline, CDR1 SNHLY and CDR2 FYNNEI. Deletions cut 6 bases from V and 11 bases from J, with 11 bases between. The CDR3 has 11 amino acids. Written as DNA, the CDR3 is TGTGCCAGCAGGGGGTCTGAGAAGCAGTTCTTC. This sequence encodes CASRGSEKQFF.

This clonotype was detected only once. This chain links TRBV27 with TRBJ2-7; D gene uncertain. The CDR3 is made up of 16 amino acids. Germline V gene lookup returns CDR1 MNHEY and CDR2 SMNVEV (reference sequence). V was trimmed by 3 bases and J by 0 bases, leaving 15 bases between them. CDR3 sequence: CASSFGRTASSYEQYF. The CDR3 nucleotides are TGTGCCAGCAGTTTTGGCAGGACCGCTAGCTCCTACGAGCAGTACTTC.

V gene TRBV20-1 combines with J gene TRBJ2-1; 7 bases are shared with TRBD2. This CDR3 has 17 amino acids. V dropped 0 bases and J dropped 3; count of bases not matched to a gene: 11. Germline CDR1 reads DFQATT; CDR2 reads SNEGSKA (reference sequence). The DNA for the CDR3 is TGCAGTGCTAGAGACGCCACGAGGGCGGGGGACTACAATGAGCAGTTCTTC. As protein: CSARDATRAGDYNEQFF.

This clonotype was observed many times. The V gene is TRBV10-3, the J gene TRBJ2-5; a possible D gene is TRBD2 (5 bases). V dropped 11 bases and J dropped 1 base, with 14 bases sitting between them. The CDR3 length is 13 residues. Germline values: CDR1 ENHRY, CDR2 SYGVKD. The CDR3 nucleotides read TGTGCCGCGGCCGCGGCGGGCCAAGAGACCCAGTACTTC. Residues: CAAAAAGQETQYF.

The CDR3 reads CASSLAVKETQYF. The DNA of the CDR3 is TGTGCCAGCAGCTTAGCGGTTAAAGAGACCCAGTACTTC. The chain employs TRBV7-3 and TRBJ2-5; D uncertain. V lost 2 bases and J lost 3, with 7 bases in between. Germline loops: CDR1 SGHTA, CDR2 FQGTGA. The CDR3 has 13 amino acids.

The rearrangement links TRBV20-1 to TRBJ2-3; 8 nucleotides agree with TRBD2. There are 15 residues in the CDR3. The germline CDR1 and CDR2 sequences are DFQATT and SNEGSKA (reference sequence). Trimming cost V 5 bases and J 0 bases; bases outside gene matches: 7. This CDR3 is CSAHHGGGSTDTQYF. The CDR3 coding sequence is TGCAGTGCTCACCACGGGGGGGGCAGCACAGATACGCAGTATTTT.

The chain links TRBV6-2 or TRBV6-3 to TRBJ2-2, with 8 nucleotides matching TRBD2. The CDR3 consists of 16 residues. The J segment lost 4 bases and the V segment lost 5 bases, leaving 9 bases of the junction unmatched. Germline assignment: CDR1 MNHEY and CDR2 SVGEGT. The CDR3 loop is CASSQPRGGLTGELFF. The CDR3 region has the DNA TGTGCCAGCAGTCAACCCCGGGGGGGCCTCACCGGGGAGCTGTTTTTT.

The table lists this clonotype with a few counts. This chain connects TRBV15 to TRBJ1-3; possible D gene TRBD1, 5 bases. This CDR3 region has 15 residues. V was cut by 0 bases and J by 5 bases, with 11 bases left in between. The germline CDR1 and CDR2 sequences are LNHNV and YYDKDF (reference sequence). The CDR3 is CATSRDRDPRNTIYF. The DNA of the CDR3 is TGTGCCACCAGCAGAGACAGGGACCCTAGAAACACCATATATTTT.

The V and J genes are TRBV29-1 and TRBJ2-7, with unresolved D. This CDR3 comprises 15 residues. The germline V gene encodes CDR1 SQVTM and CDR2 ANQGSEA. The ends were cut back, 4 bases at V and 2 bases at J, with 18 bases in the middle. The CDR3 region is CSVGFGRTTTYEQYF. DNA for the CDR3: TGCAGCGTTGGATTTGGGCGGACGACGACCTACGAGCAGTACTTC.

J is TRBJ2-7 and V is TRBV6-2 or TRBV6-3; D gene uncertain. The V gene lost 0 bases and the J gene lost 0 bases, with 12 bases spanning the gap. This CDR3 is 16 amino acids long. Germline CDR1 and CDR2: MNHEY and SVGEGT. The CDR3 loop is CASSYSAGVPSYEQYF. The CDR3 nucleotides are TGTGCCAGCAGTTACTCAGCTGGGGTCCCCTCCTACGAGCAGTACTTC.

V and J are TRBV5-1 and TRBJ2-3, with D perhaps assigned TRBD1 or TRBD2 (6 bases each). V lost 1 base to trimming and J lost 3 bases, with 15 bases between them. The CDR3 has 16 amino acids. Germline V gene data show CDR1 as SGHRS and CDR2 as YFSETQ. The CDR3 DNA sequence: TGCGCCAGCAGCTTGATTGGGGGCGGAGGGACAGATACGCAGTATTTT. It codes for CASSLIGGGGTDTQYF. Combining the CDR3 with reference TRBV5-1 and TRBJ2-3 gives the whole variable domain KAGVTQTPRYLIKTRGQQVTLSCSPISGHRSVSWYQQTPGQGLQFLFEYFSETQRNKGNFPGRFSGRQFSNSRSEMNVSTLELGDSALYLCASSLIGGGGTDTQYFGPGTRLTVL.

The chain is built from TRBV2 and TRBJ1-1, with D tentatively TRBD1 (6 bases). Per the germline V gene, CDR1 is SNHLY and CDR2 is FYNNEI. Trimming took off 3 bases at V and 6 bases at J, with 14 bases between the two ends. This CDR3 is built from 14 residues. This CDR3 is CASSDPQGISEAFF. CDR3 coding DNA: TGTGCCAGCAGTGATCCTCAGGGGATCTCTGAAGCTTTCTTT. Full variable domain (remainder filled in from reference TRBV2 and TRBJ1-1): EPEVTQTPSHQVTQMGQEVILRCVPISNHLYFYWYRQILGQKVEFLVSFYNNEISEKSEIFDDQFSVERPDGSNFTLKIRSTKLEDSAMYFCASSDPQGISEAFFGQGTRLTVV.

The chain has TRBV5-1 and TRBJ1-1, with D hard to call. Between the trimmed V and J ends, which lost 3 bases and 6 bases, there was a span of 12 bases. The CDR3 is made up of 13 amino acids. CDR1 is SGHRS, CDR2 YFSETQ, per germline. CDR3 nucleotides: TGCGCCAGCAGCTGGAAGGGATCGGCTGAAGCTTTCTTT. Amino acid sequence: CASSWKGSAEAFF.

The chain has TRBV24-1 and TRBJ2-5, with 10 bases fitting TRBD2. The germline V gene encodes CDR1 KGHDR and CDR2 SFDVKD. With V trimmed by 2 bases and J by 3 bases, 2 bases remained unmatched. The CDR3 is 15 amino acids. The CDR3 nucleotides read TGTGCCACCAGTGATTCGGGACTAGCGAAAGAGACCCAGTACTTC. Translation: CATSDSGLAKETQYF.

This clonotype was observed a few times. V and J are TRBV11-2 and TRBJ2-2; 8 bases are a match to TRBD2. This CDR3 region has 15 residues. CDR1 is SGHAT, CDR2 FQNNGV, per germline. J gave up 8 bases and V 7 bases, and 12 bases lay outside the gene matches. CDR3 nucleotides: TGTGCCAGCACAAACCACGGGGGGGCCTCTGGGGAGCTGTTTTTT. It encodes CASTNHGGASGELFF.

The chain uses TRBV11-3 and TRBJ2-5, with a tentative D call TRBD1 (6 bases). Trimming removed 3 bases from V and 1 base from J, with 9 bases in between. The CDR3 contains 14 residues. Germline V gene sequence: CDR1 SGHNT, CDR2 YENEEA. CDR3 protein: CASSLGARQETQYF. Written as DNA, the CDR3 is TGTGCCAGCAGCTTGGGGGCCCGCCAAGAGACCCAGTACTTC.

This clonotype has more than one count but fewer than ten. The genes are TRBV5-6 and TRBJ2-3; TRBD2 is a possible D gene (7 bases). The ends were cut back, 0 bases at V and 8 bases at J, with 13 bases in the middle. The CDR3 is 14 amino acids. Germline values: CDR1 SGHDT, CDR2 YYEEEE. The CDR3 loop is CASSLVGGPGTQYF. The DNA of the CDR3 is TGTGCCAGCAGCTTGGTGGGGGGGCCTGGTACGCAGTATTTT.

This clonotype appeared many times. The rearrangement joins TRBV9 to TRBJ2-5; D is unclear. Germline V gene sequence: CDR1 SGDLS, CDR2 YYNGEE. V lost 0 bases, J lost 4 bases, and 13 bases lay in between. This CDR3 has 15 residues. CDR3 coding DNA: TGTGCCAGCAGCGTAGGGGCGAAAATAACAGAGACCCAGTACTTC. Translating it yields CASSVGAKITETQYF.

The chain uses TRBV7-2 and TRBJ2-5; TRBD2 matches at 7 bases. The ends lost 1 base at V and 2 bases at J; junction bases unmatched: 4. CDR1 and CDR2 (germline): SGHTA, FQGNSA. CDR3 length: 15 residues. CDR3 region: CASSLVLARQETQYF. The CDR3 coding sequence is TGTGCCAGCAGCTTAGTACTAGCGAGACAAGAGACCCAGTACTTC.

This clonotype was picked up a small number of times. The chain employs TRBV15 and TRBJ1-5, with TRBD1 matching 8 bases. V lost 0 bases and J lost 2; bases outside the gene matches: 3. The length of the CDR3 is 16 residues. Germline V gene data show CDR1 as LNHNV and CDR2 as YYDKDF (reference sequence). CDR3 coding DNA: TGTGCCACCAGCAGAGAAGGACAGGGTGGCAATCAGCCCCAGCATTTT. This gives the protein CATSREGQGGNQPQHF.